This T cell receptor (beta chain) was profiled in a study of regulatory T cells in long-lasting Graves disease. Turning to this clonotype: No antigen is known for it.

Time point reported: newly diagnosed GD, antithyroid drugs for less than 3 months. From RNA extracted from PBMCs, the TCR library was made. Notes on the study in general: The study found TRBV28, TRBJ1-2 and TRBJ2-5 favored in persistent disease.

Building the TCR beta libraries relied on iRepertoire HTBI primers, and CDR3 regions underwent Arm-PCR. TCRdb reprocessed the multiplex PCR reads with MiXCR, giving one entry per CDR3 protein. The sample lists a few hundred thousand distinct CDR3 sequences, roughly 17% occurring once. This CDR3 comprises 13 residues. The germline V gene has CDR1 MNHNS and CDR2 SASEGT. Germline trimming cut 8 bases from V and 4 bases from J; bases unmatched to any gene: 4. This sample was shared with a second study, whose subject was T cells in Graves' hyperthyroidism and ophthalmopathy. This second study notes: HTBI primers were employed in a first-round RT-PCR of the TCR CDR3. Researchers report that a 13 V-J model separated ophthalmopathy from stable hyperthyroidism.

Here the sequenced sample was peripheral blood mononuclear cells (PBMCs), taken at new diagnosis, from a patient treated with antithyroid drugs. The rearrangement uses TRBV6-1 and TRBJ2-1; 8 nucleotides align to TRBD2. This clonotype was sampled from a woman in her late teens or twenties with Graves disease. CDR3: CASVQRGYNEQFF. DNA for the CDR3: TGTGCCAGCGTTCAGCGGGGGTACAATGAGCAGTTCTTC.